The 29 T cell receptor beta chains reported below all come from one sample, sequenced in a study of CD8 T cells in ankylosing spondylitis. TCRdb re-derived calls from the 5' RACE reads in MiXCR, one entry per CDR3 protein. In the table there are 25,000 to 35,000 distinct CDR3 sequences, roughly 33% of which are singletons. Sequenced: synovial fluid, either unsorted or a sorted T cell fraction (not recorded which). The receptor set was obtained from a male donor with ankylosing spondylitis.

This clonotype was recorded a few times. The chain couples TRBV4-2 to TRBJ2-7, with 8 bases matching TRBD2. Unmatched junction bases numbered 5, after V lost 0 bases and J lost 1 base. The CDR3 length is 16 residues. Looked up from germline, CDR1 is LGHNA and CDR2 is YNFKEQ. DNA of the CDR3: TGTGCCAGCAGCCAAGATGCCGGGGGGGCGTCCTACGAGCAGTACTTC. The encoded protein is CASSQDAGGASYEQYF.

This clonotype appeared many times. The chain has TRBV29-1 and TRBJ2-2, with TRBD1 matching 8 bases. This CDR3 spans 14 amino acids. Germline V gene lookup returns CDR1 SQVTM and CDR2 ANQGSEA. The V gene end was trimmed by 7 bases and the J gene end by 4 bases; junction bases not matched to a gene: 8. The CDR3: CSGSGGAGTGELFF. CDR3 in DNA: TGCAGCGGCTCAGGGGGCGCGGGCACCGGGGAGCTGTTTTTT.

This clonotype has more than one count but fewer than ten. This chain connects TRBV10-2 to TRBJ1-1, with a possible D match to TRBD1 (5 bases). Germline V gene data show CDR1 as WSHSY and CDR2 as SAAADI. V lost 7 bases and J 0 bases, leaving 9 bases between the germline ends. CDR3 length: 13 residues. The CDR3 loop reads CASTRTLNTEAFF. The CDR3, as DNA: TGCGCCAGCACTAGGACATTGAACACTGAAGCTTTCTTT.

V gene TRBV7-9 combines with J gene TRBJ2-4, with 7 bases fitting TRBD1. The germline CDR1 and CDR2 sequences are SEHNR and FQNEAQ (reference sequence). The trim removed 6 bases at V and 5 bases at J, leaving 4 bases unmatched. The CDR3 sequence is 13 residues long. This CDR3 reads CASSSGTENIQYF. The CDR3 DNA reads as TGTGCCAGCAGTTCAGGGACAGAAAACATTCAGTACTTC.

This clonotype was counted ten times or more. V and J are TRBV20-1 and TRBJ2-7; D might be TRBD1 (6 bases). Germline lookup yields CDR1 DFQATT and CDR2 SNEGSKA (reference sequence). The germline V and J ends were trimmed by 2 bases and 4 bases, with 9 bases remaining between them. The CDR3 sequence is 12 residues long. The CDR3 loop is CSARRQEYEQYF. The CDR3 bases are TGCAGTGCTAGAAGACAGGAGTACGAGCAGTACTTC.

The chain uses TRBV11-2 and TRBJ2-5; D remains unclear. V shed 0 bases and J shed 2 bases, with 7 bases lying between them. Germline CDR1 is SGHAT and CDR2 is FQNNGV. The CDR3 sequence is 14 residues long. The CDR3 region has the DNA TGTGCCAGCAGCTTAGAGGTGGGGCAAGAGACCCAGTACTTC. Translation: CASSLEVGQETQYF.

In its sample, this clonotype was seen many times. The V call is TRBV29-1, the J call TRBJ1-1; D possibly corresponds to TRBD1 (6 bases). Trimming removed 5 bases at V and 7 bases at J, with 11 bases between. Germline V gene sequence: CDR1 SQVTM, CDR2 ANQGSEA. CDR3 length: 11 amino acids. CDR3 protein: CSVPGGREAFF. In DNA, the CDR3 is TGCAGCGTTCCCGGGGGCCGTGAAGCTTTCTTT.

The chain carries TRBV9 and TRBJ2-2, with TRBD1 matching 7 bases. The CDR3 spans 15 residues. Germline-derived CDR1 and CDR2 are SGDLS and YYNGEE. V was clipped by 3 bases and J by 5 bases; unmatched bases: 7. CDR3 in DNA: TGTGCCAGCAGCGCACCGACAGGGAAGACCGGGGAGCTGTTTTTT. It yields the protein CASSAPTGKTGELFF.

The CDR3 DNA reads TGCGCCAGCAGCCAAGAACAGCTGAACACTGAAGCTTTCTTT. This codes for CASSQEQLNTEAFF. The rearrangement joins TRBV4-1 to TRBJ1-1, with unresolved D. CDR3 size: 14 residues. V lost 0 bases, J lost 0 bases, and 5 bases lay in between. CDR1 is MGHRA and CDR2 is YSYEKL in the germline V gene.

The gene calls are TRBV6-2 or TRBV6-3 and TRBJ1-3; no definite D call. With 2 bases removed from V and 4 bases from J, the gap between germline ends came to 9 bases. The CDR3 has 14 amino acids. Germline values: CDR1 MNHEY, CDR2 SVGEGT. In DNA form, the CDR3 reads TGTGCCAGCAGTTACCTTCGTACCGGAAACACCATATATTTT. Encoded protein: CASSYLRTGNTIYF.

This clonotype has only a few counts. This chain uses TRBV6-5 with TRBJ2-1; D is perhaps TRBD2 (7 bases). Looked up from germline, CDR1 is MNHEY and CDR2 is SVGAGI. The CDR3 is made up of 19 amino acids. The V and J ends lost 0 bases and 8 bases respectively, with 26 bases between them. CDR3 coding DNA: TGTGCCAGCAGTTACTCAGTTTGGCGGGAGAAGGGGGAGGGGGATGAGCAGTTCTTC. Protein sequence: CASSYSVWREKGEGDEQFF.

The rearrangement links TRBV27 to TRBJ2-3; 9 positions match TRBD2. The V gene end was trimmed by 6 bases and the J gene end by 4 bases; junction bases not matched to a gene: 11. There are 16 residues in the CDR3. The germline gives CDR1 MNHEY, CDR2 SMNVEV (reference sequence). The chain's CDR3 is CASSESLAGVSDTQYF. The DNA for the CDR3 is TGTGCCAGCAGCGAGTCCTTAGCGGGAGTTTCAGATACGCAGTATTTT.

The genes are TRBV7-9 and TRBJ2-7; D is unclear. Germline CDR1 and CDR2: SEHNR and FQNEAQ (reference sequence). The length of the CDR3 is 11 residues. Trimming took off 1 base at V and 5 bases at J, with 3 bases between the two ends. The CDR3 region is CASSLVHEQYF. The CDR3 DNA reads as TGTGCCAGCAGCTTAGTGCACGAGCAGTACTTC. The entire variable domain, with the rest obtained from reference TRBV7-9 and TRBJ2-7, is as follows: DTGVSQNPRHKITKRGQNVTFRCDPISEHNRLYWYRQTLGQGPEFLTYFQNEAQLEKSRLLSDRFSAERPKGSFSTLEIQRTEQGDSAMYLCASSLVHEQYFGPGTRLTVT.

This clonotype was recorded at least ten times. The chain joins TRBV7-7 to TRBJ2-1, with D possibly being TRBD1 (5 bases). With 3 bases removed from V and 0 bases from J, the gap between germline ends came to 6 bases. The CDR3 sequence is 14 residues long. Germline assignment: CDR1 SSHAT and CDR2 FNYEAQ (reference sequence). CDR3 sequence: CASSLGRSYNEQFF. CDR3 bases: TGTGCCAGCAGCTTGGGGCGCTCCTACAATGAGCAGTTCTTC.

This clonotype was recorded a few times. The chain combines TRBV6-5 with TRBJ2-7; D gene unclear. The V and J ends lost 4 bases and 0 bases respectively, with 10 bases between them. The CDR3 is made up of 14 amino acids. From germline, CDR1 is MNHEY and CDR2 SVGAGI. The CDR3 sequence is CASSSTPTSYEQYV. CDR3 DNA: TGTGCCAGCAGTTCGACTCCCACCTCCTACGAGCAGTACGTC.

The chain combines TRBV13 with TRBJ2-7; perhaps TRBD2 as D (6 bases). This CDR3 has 15 residues. Per germline, CDR1 PRHDT and CDR2 FYEKMQ (reference sequence). V was clipped by 5 bases and J by 1 base, with 15 bases between them. CDR3 sequence: CASSQEGSASYEQYF. The CDR3 nucleotides read TGTGCCAGCAGCCAGGAGGGTTCAGCATCCTACGAGCAGTACTTC.

The V gene is TRBV6-2 or TRBV6-3, the J gene TRBJ2-2, with 7 bases identical to TRBD1. Germline V lookup: CDR1 MNHEY, CDR2 SVGEGT. With 4 bases clipped from V and 3 bases from J, the junction kept 8 bases outside the gene matches. CDR3 length equals 16 residues. CDR3 nucleotides: TGTGCCAGCAGTTGGCAGAGAGGGGGCGACACCGGGGAGCTGTTTTTT. Protein sequence: CASSWQRGGDTGELFF.

Written as DNA, the CDR3 is TGCAGCGGTTCTGGCGGGAGTGGAGAGACCCAGTACTTC. Its translation: CSGSGGSGETQYF. The chain carries TRBV29-1 and TRBJ2-5, with 7 bases fitting TRBD2. The J segment lost 4 bases and the V segment lost 7 bases, leaving 9 bases of the junction unmatched. Germline CDR1 reads SQVTM; CDR2 reads ANQGSEA. The CDR3 runs 13 residues.

This clonotype was picked up a small number of times. J is TRBJ1-1 and V is TRBV29-1; D is perhaps TRBD1 (5 bases). CDR1 is SQVTM and CDR2 is ANQGSEA in the germline V gene. V lost 8 bases to trimming and J lost 3 bases, with 19 bases between them. The CDR3 has 14 amino acids. The CDR3 spells CSSLGTEFHTEAFF. The DNA for the CDR3 is TGCAGCTCGTTGGGGACGGAATTTCACACTGAAGCTTTCTTT.

J is TRBJ2-2 and V is TRBV6-1, with TRBD2 matching 10 bases. The CDR3 contains 14 residues. Germline lookup yields CDR1 MNHNS and CDR2 SASEGT. V shed 6 bases, J shed 6 bases, and the junction held 4 bases outside the gene matches. CDR3 amino acids: CASRLAGVPGELFF. DNA for the CDR3: TGTGCCAGCAGGCTAGCGGGAGTCCCCGGGGAGCTGTTTTTT.

The chain combines TRBV5-6 with TRBJ2-3, with a tentative D call TRBD1 (5 bases). CDR3 length: 15 amino acids. Germline values: CDR1 SGHDT, CDR2 YYEEEE. Trimming cost V 2 bases and J 5 bases, with 15 bases left between them. The CDR3 here is CASSFGQGDGDTQYF. The DNA for the CDR3 is TGTGCCAGCAGCTTTGGGCAGGGCGACGGAGATACGCAGTATTTT.

The CDR3 loop is CSANRHSGDTGELFF. CDR3 nucleotides: TGCAGTGCTAACCGACACTCCGGTGACACCGGGGAGCTGTTTTTT. The rearrangement joins TRBV20-1 to TRBJ2-2; D uncertain. The ends were cut back, 4 bases at V and 3 bases at J, with 15 bases in the middle. The CDR3 is 15 amino acids. The germline V gene encodes CDR1 DFQATT and CDR2 SNEGSKA (reference sequence).

The genes are TRBV27 and TRBJ1-1; unclear D gene. This CDR3 has 12 residues. CDR1 and CDR2 from the germline V gene are MNHEY and SMNVEV (reference sequence). Trimming shortened V by 6 bases and J by 5 bases, and 10 bases separated the two germline ends. The CDR3: CASRSGGTEAFF. The CDR3 bases are TGTGCCAGCAGGAGCGGAGGAACTGAAGCTTTCTTT.

A few counts support this clonotype. The V call is TRBV13, the J call TRBJ1-3; D is ambiguous. The CDR3 spans 13 residues. V lost 1 base and J lost 4, with 5 bases in between. Per the germline V gene, CDR1 is PRHDT and CDR2 is FYEKMQ (reference sequence). The CDR3 DNA reads TGTGCCAGCAGCTTAGAGCGGGGAAACACCATATATTTT. Translated: CASSLERGNTIYF.

The chain has TRBV7-8 and TRBJ1-3, with 12 positions matching TRBD1. The CDR3 covers 15 residues. Germline V gene sequence: CDR1 SGHVS, CDR2 FQNEAQ. V dropped 5 bases and J dropped 2; count of bases not matched to a gene: 1. The CDR3 sequence: CASSRDRGPGNTIYF. The CDR3 region has the DNA TGTGCCAGCAGCCGGGACAGGGGGCCTGGAAACACCATATATTTT.

This clonotype was detected only a few times. This chain joins TRBV7-9 and TRBJ2-1; TRBD2 agrees at 10 bases. V was pared by 5 bases and J by 6 bases, with 4 bases of the junction left unmatched. This CDR3 is 14 amino acids long. CDR1 SEHNR and CDR2 FQNEAQ come from the germline V gene (reference sequence). The DNA for the CDR3 is TGTGCCAGCAGCAAGCGACTAGCGGGCAATGAGCAGTTCTTC. Translating gives CASSKRLAGNEQFF.

In its sample, this clonotype was seen a few times. The chain recombines TRBV18 with TRBJ2-7; TRBD2 aligns across 10 bases. Trimming took 5 bases from V and 2 from J; bases not matched to a gene: 3. The CDR3 is made up of 14 amino acids. The V gene's germline CDR1 is KGHSH and CDR2 LQKENI. CDR3 sequence (DNA): TGTGCCAGCTCATTAGCGGGAGGCACCTACGAGCAGTACTTC. Protein product: CASSLAGGTYEQYF.

This clonotype occurred a few times. The chain combines TRBV10-3 with TRBJ2-1, with 7 nucleotides matching TRBD2. Trimming took 0 bases from V and 4 from J; bases not matched to a gene: 9. CDR3 size: 17 residues. Germline CDR1 and CDR2: ENHRY and SYGVKD. This chain's CDR3 is CAISESMASGDYNEQFF. The CDR3 DNA reads TGTGCCATCAGTGAGTCGATGGCTAGCGGAGATTACAATGAGCAGTTCTTC.

In its sample, this clonotype was seen a few times. The genes are TRBV25-1 and TRBJ2-7; TRBD1 matches 7 bases. The CDR3 extends over 15 amino acids. The J segment lost 2 bases and the V segment lost 6 bases, leaving 10 bases of the junction unmatched. Germline loops: CDR1 MGHDK, CDR2 SYGVNS. Here the CDR3 DNA reads TGTGCCAGCAGGACCGACAGACAGGGAACCTACGAGCAGTACTTC. As protein: CASRTDRQGTYEQYF.